A selection of T cell receptor beta chains follows, all from one sample in a study of cytomegalovirus exposure and HLA in healthy donors. Assay used: immunoSEQ multiplex PCR; TCRdb lists only in-frame clones, some missing. The repertoire holds more than 90,000 clones, around three quarters seen once, with 7% to 10% in the top ten. Sequencing was performed on PBMCs. The receptors stem from a human donor in good health. Each CDR3 is given with its conserved first and last residue. D genes are given only for firm matches. Size is omitted from some rows. Given values are once, few, many or a class for expanded clones.

V gene	D gene	clone size	J gene	CDR3 DNA	CDR3 protein
TRBV5-1	TRBD1	-	TRBJ2-5	TGCGCCAGCAGCTTGGGGGACAGGCGGGAGACCCAGTACTTC	CASSLGDRRETQYF
TRBV6-4	TRBD1	-	TRBJ1-2	TGTGCCAGCCGGCAGGGACAGGGCTATGGCTACACCTTC	CASRQGQGYGYTF
TRBV19	-	-	TRBJ1-2	TGTGCCAGTAGTAGAAAGGTATCTTCGGACACCTCGGGCTATGGCTACACCTTC	CASSRKVSSDTSGYGYTF
TRBV6-1	-	-	TRBJ1-2	TGTGCCAGCAGTGAATCGGGGGGGTCTTCTAACTATGGCTACACCTTC	CASSESGGSSNYGYTF
TRBV6-8	-	-	TRBJ2-7	TGTGCCAGGACAGGAGACTGTGTCGAGCAGTACTTC	CARTGDCVEQYF
TRBV27	-	-	TRBJ1-1	TGTGCCAGCAGTCGACTCGTTGAGGCGAACACTGAAGCTTTCTTT	CASSRLVEANTEAFF
TRBV7-2	TRBD2	-	TRBJ2-7	TGTGCCAGCAGCCAAGAAAGACTAGCGGGAGTCGAGCAGTACTTC	CASSQERLAGVEQYF
TRBV27	-	few	TRBJ2-2	TGTGCCAGCAGTTTATTAGTTGAGATGAGGTCGCCCGCGAACACCGGGGAGCTGTTTTTT	CASSLLVEMRSPANTGELFF
TRBV5-1	-	once	TRBJ2-5	TGCGCCAGCAGCTTGGCCGCGGTATTCCAAGAGACCCAGTACTTC	CASSLAAVFQETQYF
TRBV6-5	TRBD2	-	TRBJ2-5	TGTGCCAGCAGTAGATTGAGCGGGAGCGGGGGGACCCAGTACTTC	CASSRLSGSGGTQYF
TRBV6-5	TRBD1	-	TRBJ1-4	TGTGCCTCCAGGGGGTCGACTCTTGGTGAAAAACTGTTTTTT	CASRGSTLGEKLFF
TRBV5-4	-	-	TRBJ2-1	TGTGCCAGCAGCCCGGTCGACAGACACAATGAGCAGTTCTTC	CASSPVDRHNEQFF
TRBV6-6	-	-	TRBJ1-1	TGTGCCAGCAGCAGACAGAGACCGAACACTGAAGCTTTCTTT	CASSRQRPNTEAFF
TRBV5-1	TRBD2	-	TRBJ2-1	TGCGCCAGCAGCTCCCCGACTAGCGGGAAATGGTTCTTC	CASSSPTSGKWFF
TRBV5-1	TRBD2	-	TRBJ2-3	TGCGCCAGCAGCTGGGGACTAGCGGGGGCTACCGGCACAGATACGCAGTATTTT	CASSWGLAGATGTDTQYF
TRBV10-3	TRBD1	-	TRBJ1-5	TGTGCCATCAGGGACACAGGGGGAGGTCAGCCCCAGCATTTT	CAIRDTGGGQPQHF
TRBV2	TRBD1	-	TRBJ2-3	TGTGCCAGCAGTGAGAGTGGACAGGGGACAGATACGCAGTATTTT	CASSESGQGTDTQYF
TRBV7-6	-	-	TRBJ1-1	TGTGCCAGCAGCTTAGACGGTGCAGGGGCCACTGAAGCTTTCTTT	CASSLDGAGATEAFF
TRBV5-1	TRBD2	-	TRBJ2-2	TGCGCCAGCAGCGGGACTAGTACCGGCAACACCGGGGAGCTGTTTTTT	CASSGTSTGNTGELFF
TRBV5-1	TRBD1	few	TRBJ2-7	TGCGCCAGCAGCTTGACAGGGGTTGGCGAGCAGTACTTC	CASSLTGVGEQYF
TRBV25-1	-	-	TRBJ2-1	TGTGCCAGCAGTGAGAAGGGGCGGAATGAGCAGTTCTTC	CASSEKGRNEQFF
TRBV2	-	-	TRBJ2-7	TGTGCCAGCGGACTGGGACACTCATCCTACGAGCAGTACTTC	CASGLGHSSYEQYF
TRBV6-5	-	-	TRBJ1-1	TGTGCCAGCAGACCCGAGCTTCTCACGGTCTCTGAAGCTTTCTTT	CASRPELLTVSEAFF
TRBV6-5	TRBD1	few	TRBJ2-1	TGTGCCAGCAGTTATGACAGGGCGGGTTGGGGCGAGCAGTTCTTC	CASSYDRAGWGEQFF
TRBV2	TRBD1	few	TRBJ1-1	TGTGCCAGCAGTGATCCGGGACAGGGGAAGAACACTGAAGCTTTCTTT	CASSDPGQGKNTEAFF
TRBV5-1	TRBD1	once	TRBJ2-5	TGCGCCAGCAGCTTGGGGGGCCAGGGGGCTAGGGGACAAGAGACCCAGTACTTC	CASSLGGQGARGQETQYF
TRBV9	-	-	TRBJ1-4	TGTGCCAGCAGCGGGATAGGACAGTATAATGAAAAACTGTTTTTT	CASSGIGQYNEKLFF
TRBV5-8	TRBD1	-	TRBJ2-7	TGTGCCAGCAGCTTGGCCGCCCAATTACAGGGGGAGGCCTACGAGCAGTACTTC	CASSLAAQLQGEAYEQYF
TRBV5-1	-	-	TRBJ2-6	TGCGCCAGCAGCTCCTCAGGGTCTGGGGCCAACGTCCTGACTTTC	CASSSSGSGANVLTF
TRBV19	-	-	TRBJ2-3	TGTGCCAGTAGCCGTCGGGGGACCCCTAGCACAGATACGCAGTATTTT	CASSRRGTPSTDTQYF
TRBV6-1	-	-	TRBJ2-7	TGTGCCAGCACGGATACTGCGGGACAGTCCTACGAGCAGTACTTC	CASTDTAGQSYEQYF
TRBV6-5	-	-	TRBJ2-2	TGTGCCAGCAGTTACTCGGCAGGGTATACCGGGGAGCTGTTTTTT	CASSYSAGYTGELFF
TRBV15	-	-	TRBJ2-2	TGTGCCACCAGCAGGGGCGGGGGCCCGAACACCGGGGAGCTGTTTTTT	CATSRGGGPNTGELFF
TRBV19	-	-	TRBJ1-3	TGTGCCAGTAGTATTACGGGGGTGCTGGATGCCTCTGGAAACACCATATATTTT	CASSITGVLDASGNTIYF
TRBV6-1	TRBD1	-	TRBJ1-1	TGTGCCAGCAGTGTCAGGGGGGACACTGAAGCTTTCTTT	CASSVRGDTEAFF
TRBV2	-	-	TRBJ1-4	TGTGCCAGCAGCGACAGTTGGGGGGATGAAAAACTGTTTTTT	CASSDSWGDEKLFF
TRBV6-1	TRBD1	-	TRBJ1-2	TGTGCCAGCAGGGCGGGACAGGGAATTCGTTATGGCTACACCTTC	CASRAGQGIRYGYTF
TRBV19	-	few	TRBJ1-1	TGTGCCAGTAGTAATAGCAGGAACACTGAAGCTTTCTTT	CASSNSRNTEAFF
TRBV19	TRBD1	-	TRBJ1-2	TGTGCCAGTAGTCGGACAGGGGGTTTAATGTATGGCTACACCTTC	CASSRTGGLMYGYTF
TRBV5-4	TRBD1	few	TRBJ2-7	TGTGCCAGCAGCTTCGACAGGGTGAGCTCCTACGAGCAGTACTTC	CASSFDRVSSYEQYF
TRBV19	-	once	TRBJ2-7	TGTGCCAGTAGTATAGGGGGACTGAGCTACGAGCAGTACTTC	CASSIGGLSYEQYF
TRBV30	-	few	TRBJ1-1	TGTGCCTGGAGTACACACATGAACACTGAAGCTTTCTTT	CAWSTHMNTEAFF
TRBV29-1	-	medium-sized	TRBJ1-2	TGCAGCGTCACATCTGGCTACACCTTC	CSVTSGYTF
TRBV7-9	-	-	TRBJ2-7	TGTGCCAGCAGCCTACAGCAATCGGTCGACGAGCAGTACTTC	CASSLQQSVDEQYF
TRBV7-9	TRBD2	once	TRBJ2-7	TGTGCCAGCAGCTTAGGTGCTAGCGGGGGGGCTTACGAGCAGTACTTC	CASSLGASGGAYEQYF
TRBV6-6	-	-	TRBJ2-5	TGTGCCAGCAGTCAGATACGCAACACGCAAGAGACCCAGTACTTC	CASSQIRNTQETQYF
TRBV6-8	TRBD1	-	TRBJ2-7	TGTGCCAGCAGTTACAATTTAGGGGGCTTCGACGAGCAGTACTTC	CASSYNLGGFDEQYF